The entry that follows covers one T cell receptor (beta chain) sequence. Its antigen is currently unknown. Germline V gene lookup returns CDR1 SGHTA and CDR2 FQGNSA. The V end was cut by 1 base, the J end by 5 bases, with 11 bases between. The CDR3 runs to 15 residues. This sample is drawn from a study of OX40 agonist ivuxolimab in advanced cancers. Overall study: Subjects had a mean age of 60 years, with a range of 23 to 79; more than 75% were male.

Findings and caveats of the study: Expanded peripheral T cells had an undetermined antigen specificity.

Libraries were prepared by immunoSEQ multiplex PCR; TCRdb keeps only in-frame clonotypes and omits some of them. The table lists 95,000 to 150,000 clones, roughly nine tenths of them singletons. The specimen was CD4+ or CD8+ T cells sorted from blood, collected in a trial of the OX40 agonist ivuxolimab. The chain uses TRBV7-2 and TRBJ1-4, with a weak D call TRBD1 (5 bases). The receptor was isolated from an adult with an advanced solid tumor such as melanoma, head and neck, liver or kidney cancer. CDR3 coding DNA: TGTGCCAGCAGCTTAGTCGGGACCACAAATGAAAAACTGTTTTTT. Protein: CASSLVGTTNEKLFF.